The subject of this entry is one T cell receptor (beta chain). The data were obtained in a study of blood T cell repertoires in COVID-19. Sequencing was performed with immunoSEQ multiplex PCR; in TCRdb, only in-frame clones are kept and a portion is missing. Seen here are about 250,000 clones, about nine tenths observed once, and the top ten hold around 2.6%. J gave up 4 bases and V 7 bases, and 5 bases lay outside the gene matches. Germline loops: CDR1 SGHRS, CDR2 YFSETQ. The CDR3 spans 14 residues. The chain combines TRBV5-1 with TRBJ2-1; 10 bases align to TRBD2. The clonotype comes from a woman in her twenties or thirties with acute COVID-19. Sequencing was performed on PBMCs or T cells enriched from blood (not recorded which). The DNA for the CDR3 is TGCGCCAGCGGAGAAGCGGGGGGGTACAATGAGCAGTTCTTC. This gives the protein CASGEAGGYNEQFF.